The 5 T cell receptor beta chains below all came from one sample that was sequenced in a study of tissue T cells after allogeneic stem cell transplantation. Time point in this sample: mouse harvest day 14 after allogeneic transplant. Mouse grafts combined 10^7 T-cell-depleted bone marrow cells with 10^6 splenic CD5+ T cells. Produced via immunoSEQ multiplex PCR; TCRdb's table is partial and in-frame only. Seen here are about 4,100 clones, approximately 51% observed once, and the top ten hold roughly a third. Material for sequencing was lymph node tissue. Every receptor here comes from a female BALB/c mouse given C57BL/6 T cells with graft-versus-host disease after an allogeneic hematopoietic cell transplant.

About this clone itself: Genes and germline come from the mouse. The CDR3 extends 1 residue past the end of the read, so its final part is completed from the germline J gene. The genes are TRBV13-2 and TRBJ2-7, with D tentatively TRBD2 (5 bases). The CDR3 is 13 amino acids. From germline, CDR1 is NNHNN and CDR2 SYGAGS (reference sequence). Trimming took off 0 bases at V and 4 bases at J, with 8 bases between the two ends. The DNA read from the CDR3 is TGTGCCAGCGGTGATGCGCTGGGATATGAACAGTAC. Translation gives CASGDALGYEQY. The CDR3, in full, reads CASGDALGYEQYF.

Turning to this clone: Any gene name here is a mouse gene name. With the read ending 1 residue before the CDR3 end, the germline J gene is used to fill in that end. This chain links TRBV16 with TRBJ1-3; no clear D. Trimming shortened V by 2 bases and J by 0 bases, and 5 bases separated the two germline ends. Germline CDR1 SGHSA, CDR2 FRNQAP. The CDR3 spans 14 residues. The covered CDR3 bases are TGTGCAAGCAGCTTAACGAATTCTGGAAATACGCTCTAT. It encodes CASSLTNSGNTLY. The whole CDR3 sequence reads CASSLTNSGNTLYF.

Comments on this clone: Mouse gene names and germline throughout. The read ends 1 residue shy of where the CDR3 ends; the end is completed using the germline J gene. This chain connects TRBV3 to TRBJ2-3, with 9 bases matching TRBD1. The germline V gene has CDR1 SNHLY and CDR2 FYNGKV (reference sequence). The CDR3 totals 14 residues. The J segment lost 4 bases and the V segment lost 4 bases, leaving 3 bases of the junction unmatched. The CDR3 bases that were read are TGTGCCAGCAGCTCCGGACAGGGGACAGAAACGCTGTAT. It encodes CASSSGQGTETLY. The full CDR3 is CASSSGQGTETLYF.

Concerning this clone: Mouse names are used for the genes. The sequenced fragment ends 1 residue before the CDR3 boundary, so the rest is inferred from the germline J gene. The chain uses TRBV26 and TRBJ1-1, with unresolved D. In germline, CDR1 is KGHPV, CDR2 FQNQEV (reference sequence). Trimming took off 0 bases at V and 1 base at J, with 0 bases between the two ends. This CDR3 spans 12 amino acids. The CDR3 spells CASSLSNTEVFF. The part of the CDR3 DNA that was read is TGTGCCAGCAGTCTGTCAAACACAGAAGTCTTC.

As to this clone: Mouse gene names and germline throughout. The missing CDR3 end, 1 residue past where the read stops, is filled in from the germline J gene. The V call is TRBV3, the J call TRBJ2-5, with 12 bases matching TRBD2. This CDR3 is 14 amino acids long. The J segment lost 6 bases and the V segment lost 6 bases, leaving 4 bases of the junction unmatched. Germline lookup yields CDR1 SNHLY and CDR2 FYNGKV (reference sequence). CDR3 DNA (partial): TGTGCCAGCAGTCGACTGGGGGGGCTGGACACCCAGTAC. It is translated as CASSRLGGLDTQY. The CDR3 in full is CASSRLGGLDTQYF. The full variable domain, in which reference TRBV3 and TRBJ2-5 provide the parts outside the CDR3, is GPKVLQIPSHQIIDMGQMVTLNCDPVSNHLYFYWYKQILGQQMEFLVNFYNGKVMEKSKLFKDQFSVERPDGSYFTLKIQPTALEDSAVYFCASSRLGGLDTQYFGPGTRLLVL.